This TCR beta chain emerged from a study of cytomegalovirus exposure and HLA in healthy donors. The overall study: The 120 validation repertoires and the approximately 640 first-cohort repertoires shared a platform, a later analysis reported. Overall study findings and caveats: For most TCR sequences rarity was the rule, although some public TCRs occurred in many donors.

Regarding this clone: Antigen unknown.

In germline, CDR1 is SGDLS, CDR2 YYNGEE. The trim removed 2 bases at V and 5 bases at J, leaving 11 bases unmatched. This CDR3 is built from 18 residues. Produced via immunoSEQ multiplex PCR; TCRdb's table is partial and in-frame only. This repertoire shows 130,000 to 150,000 clones, approximately 90% found once; its top ten account for under 0.8%. The chain combines TRBV9 with TRBJ2-5, with 14 nucleotides matching TRBD2. Sequenced: PBMCs. This TCR derives from a man in his late teens or twenties in good health and CMV-seronegative. This CDR3 is CASSVATGLAGVGETQYF. Here the CDR3 DNA reads TGTGCCAGCAGCGTCGCAACGGGACTAGCGGGGGTCGGGGAGACCCAGTACTTC. Full variable domain (outside the CDR3, taken from reference TRBV9 and TRBJ2-5): DSGVTQTPKHLITATGQRVTLRCSPRSGDLSVYWYQQSLDQGLQFLIQYYNGEERAKGNILERFSAQQFPDLHSELNLSSLELGDSALYFCASSVATGLAGVGETQYFGPGTRLLVL.